This T cell receptor (beta chain) was sequenced in a study of T cell responses to AZD1222 COVID-19 vaccine (dated by TCRdb to 2020 to 2022). Broadly, across the study: Because spike-specific TCR depth and breadth did not differ between the two schedules, AZD1222 recipients who got a second dose at roughly 4 weeks were pooled with those who got a second dose at roughly 12 weeks. A total of 240 or so trial participants underwent TCR sequencing, of whom roughly 210 had received two doses of AZD1222 and roughly 26 had received two doses of the MenACWY control vaccine. Enrollment into the trials was organized by age into subgroups of 18-55, 56-69 and 70-plus years, and those subgroups contained roughly 160, 29 and 62 TCR-sequenced participants, respectively.

General study outcomes and caveats: A significant rise in spike-specific TCR breadth and depth was observed after two AZD1222 doses relative to day 0 and relative to MenACWY recipients. Participants were mostly white British and included more females than males, and it was suggested by the authors that clonal diversity may have been underestimated. Vaccine-associated CD4 TCRs spanned the whole spike protein, with dominant responses in regions 160-218 and 743-854. Epitopes outside the regions mutated in the B.1.351 and B.1.1.7 variants were reportedly recognized by nearly half of the unique spike-specific TCRs. No day 14 peak-response samples were available, so repertoires were characterized only after the peak T cell response. Only 5 to 7 AZD1222 recipients were SARS-CoV-2 seropositive at baseline, limiting conclusions about previously exposed vaccinees. In the small 56-69-year group, the increase in depth fell short of significance, most likely because of low power.

As concerns this clone: It lacks a known antigen. Base qualities are not recorded, but no much larger clone differs from it by a single base.

V and J lose 1 base and 7 bases, and a span of 11 bases separates them. CDR1 and CDR2, per the germline V gene, are SGHTA and FQGNSA. Measured from the cysteine to the phenylalanine, the CDR3 is 14 residues long. The sequence is cut down to CDR3 DNA, 42 bases in frame from base 1. The CDR3 regions of human TCRbeta chains were subjected to immunosequencing. Concerning the study's data processing: TCRs in the repertoires were matched against a reference library of SARS-CoV-2-specific TCRs that had been generated with the MIRA antigen-specificity platform. Breadth meant the fraction of unique TCRs that were SARS-CoV-2-associated, whereas depth meant the fraction of total T cells that were SARS-CoV-2-associated. Each spike-specific TCR was assigned to its reactive spike region and to a CD4 or CD8 class using the MIRA data. Log10-transformed breadth and depth values were compared by one-way ANOVA with Sidak's multiple comparisons tests. TCRdb mirrors the immuneACCESS table, restricted to in-frame sequences. Some clones are absent from its copies; in checked studies, under half trace to an unresolved V gene, and the reason for the others is unknown. D and trimming were read from the DNA, whereas the V and J calls and clone size are those reported in that table. Within this sample are about 150,000 clones, with 85% to 95% of them counted one time only. In total, the top ten clones hold approximately 4.8% of the sample.

The time point label of this sample denotes: baseline before first vaccination. Vaccinee samples were obtained from the UK trials COV001 and COV002, which included a single-blind randomized controlled phase 2/3 trial of AZD1222 (ChAdOx1 nCoV-19) in healthy adults. For TCRbeta chain sequencing, PBMC samples were collected from trial participants at day 0 and at day 28 after the second dose. This sequence was found in an adult in good health. The chain employs TRBV7-2 and TRBJ1-5; possibly the D gene is TRBD1, per 5 matching bases. The sequencing used peripheral blood, collected on day 0 of AZD1222 vaccination. The CDR3 corresponds to CASSLGPQVQPQHF. The nucleotides are TGTGCCAGCAGCTTAGGACCACAGGTGCAGCCCCAGCATTTT.